Presented here are 7 T cell receptor beta chains from one specimen sequenced in a study of blood T cell repertoires in COVID-19. Clones were sequenced by immunoSEQ multiplex PCR, and TCRdb holds only the in-frame ones, with some missing. The sample contains about 64,000 clones, about 88% of which appear only once. The sequenced material came from peripheral blood. The source is a man aged 65 to 79 with acute or convalescent COVID-19.

This chain links TRBV23-1 with TRBJ2-5; 10 bases line up with TRBD1. TRBV23-1 is treated as an ORF (open reading frame) with a function not yet certain. V dropped 0 bases and J dropped 2; count of bases not matched to a gene: 3. This CDR3 is built from 16 residues. In DNA, the CDR3 is TGCGCCAGCAGTCAATCGGACAGGGGGACGCAAGAGACCCAGTACTTC. This encodes CASSQSDRGTQETQYF.

J is TRBJ1-2 and V is TRBV29-1; 9 bases fit TRBD1. Trimming took 7 bases from V and 8 from J; bases not matched to a gene: 11. Germline V gene lookup returns CDR1 SQVTM and CDR2 ANQGSEA. The CDR3 has 13 amino acids. The CDR3 is CSARTGGGDGYTF. The CDR3 DNA reads TGCAGCGCTCGAACAGGGGGCGGAGACGGCTACACCTTC. The complete variable domain, with remaining parts taken from reference TRBV29-1 and TRBJ1-2, reads SAVISQKPSRDICQRGTSLTIQCQVDSQVTMMFWYRQQPGQSLTLIATANQGSEATYESGFVIDKFPISRPNLTFSTLTVSNMSPEDSSIYLCSARTGGGDGYTFGSGTRLTVV.

This clone was found a few times. CDR3 sequence reads: CASSIRTSGVNEQFF. In DNA form, the CDR3 reads TGTGCCAGTAGTATCCGGACTAGCGGGGTCAATGAGCAGTTCTTC. This chain links TRBV19 with TRBJ2-1; 12 nucleotides match TRBD2. The CDR3 loop spans 15 amino acids. J lost 6 bases, V lost 3 bases, and 3 bases had no gene match. Germline CDR1 reads LNHDA; CDR2 reads SQIVND (reference sequence). The full variable domain, in which reference TRBV19 and TRBJ2-1 provide the parts outside the CDR3, is DGGITQSPKYLFRKEGQNVTLSCEQNLNHDAMYWYRQDPGQGLRLIYYSQIVNDFQKGDIAEGYSVSREKKESFPLTVTSAQKNPTAFYLCASSIRTSGVNEQFFGPGTRLTVL.

The chain uses TRBV4-1 and TRBJ1-2; TRBD1 might be the D (6 bases). Germline-derived CDR1 and CDR2 are MGHRA and YSYEKL. Trimming shortened V by 0 bases and J by 4 bases, and 9 bases separated the two germline ends. The CDR3 is 14 amino acids. In nucleotides, the CDR3 is TGCGCCAGCAGCCAAGAAGGACAGCGCTATGGCTACACCTTC. It yields the protein CASSQEGQRYGYTF.

This clone turned up a few times. The chain is built from TRBV12-3 or TRBV12-4 and TRBJ1-1, with D perhaps TRBD1 (6 bases). The CDR3 runs 13 residues. V was shortened by 5 bases and J by 5 bases, with 12 bases between the two germline ends. CDR3 sequence reads: CASSQNQGTEAFF. DNA for the CDR3: TGTGCCAGCAGTCAGAACCAGGGGACTGAAGCTTTCTTT.

This chain connects TRBV28 to TRBJ1-4, with unresolved D. The V end was cut by 6 bases, the J end by 3 bases, with 8 bases between. In germline, CDR1 is MDHEN, CDR2 SYDVKM. The CDR3 runs 13 residues. The CDR3: CASRNSANEKLFF. The DNA for the CDR3 is TGTGCCAGCAGAAACTCCGCTAATGAAAAACTGTTTTTT.

This clone showed up just once. The V and J genes are TRBV5-1 and TRBJ1-1; the D gene is possibly TRBD1 (6 bases). Trimming took off 0 bases at V and 8 bases at J, with 11 bases between the two ends. The CDR3 is 13 residues long. CDR1 and CDR2 (germline): SGHRS, YFSETQ. The CDR3 is CASSLGTGTEAFF. The CDR3 nucleotides read TGCGCCAGCAGCTTGGGGACCGGGACAGAAGCTTTCTTT.